The next 5 T cell receptor beta chains were all read from a single sample in a study of cytomegalovirus exposure and HLA in healthy donors. Both 60 Vbeta primers and 13 Jbeta primers went into the PCR. Sequenced by immunoSEQ multiplex PCR; TCRdb stores in-frame clones only, minus some. The table records around 110,000 clones, 70% to 75% of them present only once. The sequencing sample was made of PBMCs. The receptors derive from a woman younger than 30 in good health and CMV-seronegative.

The V gene is TRBV9, the J gene TRBJ1-2; D gene uncertain. The CDR3 runs to 16 residues. Trimming shortened V by 0 bases and J by 4 bases, and 16 bases separated the two germline ends. CDR1 SGDLS and CDR2 YYNGEE come from the germline V gene. CDR3 region: CASSVESLGISYGYTF. The CDR3 nucleotides are TGTGCCAGCAGCGTAGAGAGCCTCGGGATATCCTATGGCTACACCTTC.

This chain uses TRBV2 with TRBJ1-2; tentatively, D is TRBD1 (6 bases). V lost 8 bases, J lost 8 bases, and 21 bases lay in between. This CDR3 is built from 14 residues. The V gene's germline CDR1 is SNHLY and CDR2 FYNNEI. CDR3 bases: TGTGCCAGCGCGAACAGGGATGAACTGGGAGGCTACACCTTC. Its protein is CASANRDELGGYTF.

The genes are TRBV30 and TRBJ1-5, with D unresolved. With 5 bases removed from V and 2 bases from J, the gap between germline ends came to 13 bases. The CDR3 is made up of 14 amino acids. Germline V gene lookup returns CDR1 GTSNPN and CDR2 SVGIG (reference sequence). This CDR3 reads CAWESGSGNQPQHF. The CDR3, as DNA: TGTGCCTGGGAGTCTGGTTCTGGCAATCAGCCCCAGCATTTT.

This clone was found a few times. V usage is TRBV5-8 and J usage is TRBJ1-2, with TRBD1 identical over 7 bases. Germline V gene sequence: CDR1 SGHTS, CDR2 YDEGEE. The CDR3 loop spans 14 amino acids. The J segment lost 7 bases and the V segment lost 0 bases, leaving 6 bases of the junction unmatched. This CDR3 is CASSLAGTVLGYTF. CDR3 DNA: TGTGCCAGCAGCTTGGCCGGGACAGTCCTTGGCTACACCTTC.

This chain connects TRBV7-8 to TRBJ2-3; 7 nucleotides agree with TRBD1. V lost 1 base, J lost 4 bases, and 14 bases stayed unmatched. The CDR3 spans 18 residues. CDR1 and CDR2 (germline): SGHVS, FQNEAQ. The CDR3 nucleotides read TGTGCCAGCAGCTTAGGAGGGGCCGACAGGGTCAGGTCAGATACGCAGTATTTT. It is translated as CASSLGGADRVRSDTQYF.